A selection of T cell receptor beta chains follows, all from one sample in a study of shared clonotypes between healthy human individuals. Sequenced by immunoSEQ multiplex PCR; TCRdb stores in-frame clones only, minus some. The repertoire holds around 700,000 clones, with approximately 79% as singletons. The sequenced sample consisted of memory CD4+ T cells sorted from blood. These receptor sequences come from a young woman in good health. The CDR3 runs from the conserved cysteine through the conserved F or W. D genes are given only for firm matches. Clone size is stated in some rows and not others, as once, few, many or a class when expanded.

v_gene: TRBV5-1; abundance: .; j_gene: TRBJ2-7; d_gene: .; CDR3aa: CASRLGVYEQYF; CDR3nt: TGCGCCAGCAGATTGGGTGTCTACGAGCAGTACTTC
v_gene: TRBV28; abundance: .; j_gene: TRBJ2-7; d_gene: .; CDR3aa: CASSSPNKHDEQYF; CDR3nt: TGTGCCAGCAGTTCCCCAAATAAGCACGACGAGCAGTACTTC
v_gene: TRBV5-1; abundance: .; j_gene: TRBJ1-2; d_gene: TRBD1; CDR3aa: CASRSTGTGFVGYTF; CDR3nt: TGCGCCAGCAGATCTACCGGGACAGGTTTCGTGGGCTACACCTTC
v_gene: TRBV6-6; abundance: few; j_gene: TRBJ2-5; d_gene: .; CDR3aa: CASSTGRTQETQYF; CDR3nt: TGTGCCAGCAGTACGGGTCGCACCCAAGAGACCCAGTACTTC
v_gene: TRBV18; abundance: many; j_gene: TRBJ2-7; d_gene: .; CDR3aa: CASSPSSGAYEQYF; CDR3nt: TGTGCCAGCTCCCCTTCTTCGGGCGCCTACGAGCAGTACTTC
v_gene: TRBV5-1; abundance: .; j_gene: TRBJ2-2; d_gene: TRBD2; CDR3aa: CASSSGMAGGPNGELFF; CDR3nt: TGCGCCAGCAGCTCGGGTATGGCGGGAGGGCCGAACGGGGAGCTGTTTTTT
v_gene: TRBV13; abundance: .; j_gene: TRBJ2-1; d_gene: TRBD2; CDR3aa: CASSGPGGTYNEQFF; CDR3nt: TGTGCCAGCAGCGGACCGGGGGGGACCTACAATGAGCAGTTCTTC
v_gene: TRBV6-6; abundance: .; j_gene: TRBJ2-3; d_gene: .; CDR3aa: CASSYSSGARDTQYF; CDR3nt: TGTGCCAGCAGTTACTCGTCCGGCGCGAGAGATACGCAGTATTTT
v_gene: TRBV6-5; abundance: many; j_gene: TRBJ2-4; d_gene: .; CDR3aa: CASSGGDRKNIQYF; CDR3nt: TGTGCCAGCAGTGGGGGGGACAGGAAAAACATTCAGTACTTC
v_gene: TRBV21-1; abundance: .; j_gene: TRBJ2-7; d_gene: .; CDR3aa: CASTQQGRYF; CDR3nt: TGTGCCAGCACCCAACAGGGCCGGTACTTC
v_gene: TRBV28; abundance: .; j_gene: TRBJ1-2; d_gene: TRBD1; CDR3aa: CASSSSGTGTLNGYTF; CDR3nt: TGTGCCAGCAGTTCCTCCGGGACAGGGACGCTCAATGGCTACACCTTC
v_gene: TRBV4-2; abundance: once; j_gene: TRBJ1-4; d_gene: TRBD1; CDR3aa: CASSQDSTGQGYEKLFF; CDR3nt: TGTGCCAGCAGCCAAGATTCTACGGGACAGGGGTATGAAAAACTGTTTTTT
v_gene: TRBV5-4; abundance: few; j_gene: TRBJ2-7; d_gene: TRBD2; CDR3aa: CASNEGGGNEQYF; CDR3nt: TGTGCCAGCAATGAGGGCGGGGGGAACGAGCAGTACTTC
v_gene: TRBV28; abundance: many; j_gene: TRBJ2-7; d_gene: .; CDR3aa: CASSLAGRTYGEQYF; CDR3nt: TGTGCCAGCAGTTTAGCGGGACGAACGTACGGCGAGCAGTACTTC
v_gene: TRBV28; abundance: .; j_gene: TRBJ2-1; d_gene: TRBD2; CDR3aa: CASSLSAGGSYNEQFF; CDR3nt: TGTGCCAGCAGTTTATCAGCGGGAGGGTCCTACAATGAGCAGTTCTTC
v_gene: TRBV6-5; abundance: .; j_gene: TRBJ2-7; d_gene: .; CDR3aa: CASSYQQGRTYEQYF; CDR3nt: TGTGCCAGCAGTTATCAACAGGGGAGGACCTACGAGCAGTACTTC
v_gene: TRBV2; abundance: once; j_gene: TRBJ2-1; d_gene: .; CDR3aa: CASSETGRNEQFF; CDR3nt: TGTGCCAGCAGTGAAACTGGTAGGAATGAGCAGTTCTTC
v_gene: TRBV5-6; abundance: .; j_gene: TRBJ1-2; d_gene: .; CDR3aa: CASSPFGYGYTF; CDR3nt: TGTGCCAGCAGCCCCTTTGGGTATGGCTACACCTTC
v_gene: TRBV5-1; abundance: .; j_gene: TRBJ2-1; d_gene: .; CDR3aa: CASSWGVITLDEQFF; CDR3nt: TGCGCCAGCAGCTGGGGTGTGATAACATTGGATGAGCAGTTCTTC
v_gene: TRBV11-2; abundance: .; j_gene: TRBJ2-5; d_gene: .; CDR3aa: CASSLEGASGKETQYF; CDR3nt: TGTGCCAGCAGCTTAGAGGGGGCTAGCGGTAAAGAGACCCAGTACTTC
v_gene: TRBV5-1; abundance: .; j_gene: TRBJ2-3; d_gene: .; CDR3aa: CASSLDLGWDTQYF; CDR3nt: TGCGCCAGCAGCTTGGATTTAGGGTGGGATACGCAGTATTTT
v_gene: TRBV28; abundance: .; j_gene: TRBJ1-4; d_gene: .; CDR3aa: CASALIDSEKLFF; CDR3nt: TGTGCCAGCGCCCTCATAGATAGTGAAAAACTGTTTTTT
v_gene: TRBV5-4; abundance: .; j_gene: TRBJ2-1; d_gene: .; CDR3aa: CASSNDPSYNEQFF; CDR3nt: TGTGCCAGCAGCAATGATCCCTCCTACAATGAGCAGTTCTTC
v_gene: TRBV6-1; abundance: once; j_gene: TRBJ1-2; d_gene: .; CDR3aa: CASTRRPSYGYTF; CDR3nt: TGTGCCAGCACCCGGAGGCCGTCCTATGGCTACACCTTC
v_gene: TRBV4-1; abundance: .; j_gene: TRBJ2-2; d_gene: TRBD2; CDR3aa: CASSQDPREGRTGELFF; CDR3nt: TGCGCCAGCAGCCAAGATCCACGGGAGGGCCGAACCGGGGAGCTGTTTTTT
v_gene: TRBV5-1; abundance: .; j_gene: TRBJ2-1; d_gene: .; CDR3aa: CASSLGDWGEYNEQFF; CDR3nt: TGCGCCAGCAGCTTGGGGGACTGGGGCGAGTACAATGAGCAGTTCTTC
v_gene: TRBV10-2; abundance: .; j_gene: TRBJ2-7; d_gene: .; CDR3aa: CASVMVPCTSCYEQYF; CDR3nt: TGCGCCAGCGTTATGGTCCCGTGTACTAGCTGCTACGAGCAGTACTTC
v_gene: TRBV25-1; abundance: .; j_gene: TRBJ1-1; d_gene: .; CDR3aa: CASSEVAGTEAFF; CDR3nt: TGTGCCAGCAGCGAGGTTGCGGGAACTGAAGCTTTCTTT
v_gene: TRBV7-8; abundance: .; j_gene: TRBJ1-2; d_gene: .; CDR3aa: CASSLAGYNYGYTF; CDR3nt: TGTGCCAGCAGCTTAGCGGGTTATAACTATGGCTACACCTTC
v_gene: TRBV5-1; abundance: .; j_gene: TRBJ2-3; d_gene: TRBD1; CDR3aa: CATNRGRGTDGIDTQYF; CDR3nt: TGCGCCACCAACAGGGGGCGCGGGACCGACGGGATCGATACGCAGTATTTT
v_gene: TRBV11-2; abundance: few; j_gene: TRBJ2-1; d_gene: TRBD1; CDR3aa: CASSHIGQGVNEQFF; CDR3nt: TGTGCCAGCAGCCATATAGGACAGGGGGTCAATGAGCAGTTCTTC
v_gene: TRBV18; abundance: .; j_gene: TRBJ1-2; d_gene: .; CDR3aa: CASSPPLRVTLNGYTF; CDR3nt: TGTGCCAGCTCACCACCGCTCAGGGTTACTTTGAATGGCTACACCTTC
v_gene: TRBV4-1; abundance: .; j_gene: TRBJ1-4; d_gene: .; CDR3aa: CASSQDRGTPNEKLFF; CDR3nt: TGCGCCAGCAGCCAAGATAGGGGGACACCTAATGAAAAACTGTTTTTT
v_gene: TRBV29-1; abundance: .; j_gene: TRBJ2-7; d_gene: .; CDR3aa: CSASPRSENYEQYF; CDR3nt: TGCAGCGCTTCACCGAGATCTGAGAACTACGAGCAGTACTTC
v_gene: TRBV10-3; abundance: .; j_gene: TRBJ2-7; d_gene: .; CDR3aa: CAIRDTAYEQYF; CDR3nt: TGTGCCATCCGGGACACTGCCTACGAGCAGTACTTC
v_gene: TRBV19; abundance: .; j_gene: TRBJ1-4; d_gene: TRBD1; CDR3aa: CASSIDPGQGRGTNEKLFF; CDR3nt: TGTGCCAGTAGTATAGATCCGGGACAGGGGAGAGGAACTAATGAAAAACTGTTTTTT
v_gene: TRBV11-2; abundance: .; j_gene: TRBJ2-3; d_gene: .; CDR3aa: CASSPGTSTDTQYF; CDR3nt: TGTGCCAGCAGCCCCGGGACTAGCACAGATACGCAGTATTTT
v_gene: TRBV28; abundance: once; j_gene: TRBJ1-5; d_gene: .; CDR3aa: CASSPSGPPAPQHF; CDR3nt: TGTGCCAGCAGCCCCTCAGGCCCTCCGGCTCCCCAGCATTTT
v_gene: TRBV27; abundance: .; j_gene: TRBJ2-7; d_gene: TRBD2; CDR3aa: CASKSGTSYEQYF; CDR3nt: TGTGCCAGCAAGAGCGGGACCTCCTACGAGCAGTACTTC